This T cell receptor beta chain was recovered during a study of blood T cell repertoires in COVID-19. Across the study: Both acute and convalescent COVID-19 samples were obtained from the United States, Italy and Spain.

V lost 5 bases to trimming and J lost 7 bases; unmatched junction nucleotides: 6. The germline V gene encodes CDR1 SGHNT and CDR2 YYREEE (reference sequence). CDR3 size: 14 residues. The authors' processing: Nucleated cell number was recorded as an estimate derived from reference gene primer amplification. Clones were read by immunoSEQ multiplex PCR, and TCRdb kept only the in-frame ones, dropping some. Clone size and the V and J calls come from that table; the DNA yielded D and trimming. The repertoire holds approximately 100,000 clones, with approximately 79% as singletons. Sequenced material: peripheral blood. This rearrangement joins TRBV5-4 to TRBJ1-5, with 10 bases lining up with TRBD1. The clonotype comes from a woman older than 75 with active or convalescent COVID-19. In nucleotides, the CDR3 is TGTGCCAGCAGGCCACCGGGACAGGGGCAGCCCCAGCATTTT. Translating gives CASRPPGQGQPQHF.